Listed below are T cell receptor beta chains from one sample, sequenced in a study of long-term antiretroviral therapy in people with HIV. Clones were read by immunoSEQ multiplex PCR, and TCRdb kept only the in-frame ones, dropping some. The top ten hold roughly 5.6% of the sample, which has 30,000 to 40,000 clones, over 80% seen once. Here the sequenced sample was unsorted PBMCs, taken 1.5 years after starting antiretroviral therapy. All receptors derive from a man aged 18 to 29 with HIV. Both conserved end residues are part of each CDR3. The D gene is left open where the match is weak. Size is omitted from some rows. Given values are once, few, many or a class for expanded clones.

TRBJ2-1 NA NA TRBV7-2 CASERVASSYNEQFF TGTGCCAGCGAGAGGGTCGCCAGCTCCTACAATGAGCAGTTCTTC
TRBJ1-1 NA NA TRBV15 CATSRAAGNTEAFF TGTGCCACCAGCAGAGCAGCGGGGAACACTGAAGCTTTCTTT
TRBJ2-3 NA NA TRBV30 CAWRVSDTQYF TGTGCCTGGAGGGTAAGCGATACGCAGTATTTT
TRBJ1-1 NA NA TRBV27 CASSLRADIMNTEAFF TGTGCCAGCAGTTTAAGGGCGGATATAATGAACACTGAAGCTTTCTTT
TRBJ1-1 NA NA TRBV18 CASSPPVGRQNTEAFF TGTGCCAGCTCACCACCGGTGGGCCGACAGAACACTGAAGCTTTCTTT
TRBJ2-7 TRBD1 NA TRBV29-1 CSVQGARREQYF TGCAGCGTCCAGGGGGCTCGTCGCGAGCAGTACTTC
TRBJ1-1 TRBD1 few TRBV27 CASSNRGNTEAFF TGTGCCAGCAGTAACAGGGGGAACACTGAAGCTTTCTTT
TRBJ2-2 TRBD2 few TRBV19 CASSTASGGLIGELFF TGTGCCAGTAGTACTGCCTCGGGGGGGTTGATCGGGGAGCTGTTTTTT
TRBJ1-2 NA NA TRBV18 CASSARQNTNYGYTF TGTGCCAGCTCAGCCAGGCAGAACACTAACTATGGCTACACCTTC
TRBJ2-1 TRBD2 NA TRBV18 CASSKGASGSSYNEQFF TGTGCCAGCTCTAAAGGAGCTAGCGGGAGCTCCTACAATGAGCAGTTCTTC